This entry features one T cell receptor (beta chain) sequence. This clonotype was recorded a few times. Its antigen has not been determined. Base quality data are lacking; no much larger clone is found one base away. According to the study, the label for this sample's treatment or condition signals: roughly ten-day PBMC culture with coronavirus spike peptide pools or control peptides (ViraFEST assay). The ViraFEST assay, used in the study, expanded antigen-specific T cells with peptide pools and then identified the expanded clonotypes through TCR sequencing. The convalescent patients' positive SARS-CoV-2 PCR tests were from March to December 2020, which was before the Alpha, Beta and Delta variants emerged in the United States. Each well held 2.2 million or so PBMCs cultured with 10 ug/ml peptide pools in IMDM containing roughly 4.7% human AB serum and roughly 10 IU/ml IL-2. Half of the culture medium was replaced with fresh IL-2-containing medium on days 3 and 7. After 10 days of culture, CD4+ T cells were isolated by negative selection with the EasySep CD4+ T cell isolation kit. Ficoll-Paque Plus gradient centrifugation was used to isolate PBMCs from whole blood, and the isolated PBMCs were then either used fresh or cryopreserved at -140C. Culture conditions were generally each tested in triplicate wells.

Library construction relied on PCR. At the Johns Hopkins FTIC core, DNA from the cultured CD4+ T cells underwent TCR sequencing with the Oncomine TCR Beta short-read assay. The QIAamp micro DNA kit was used to extract genomic DNA from the cultured CD4+ T cells. The Oncomine TCR Beta libraries from cultured CD4+ T cells were pooled using unique dual indexes and then sequenced on an Illumina iSeq 100. Regarding the original processing steps: Non-productive sequences were removed, and CDR3s that did not start with C, did not end with F or W, or were shorter than 7 amino acids were discarded. Antigen-specific clonotypes were identified using the MANAFEST web application through comparison of peptide-stimulated wells with reference and other culture wells. To be called positive, a clone needed an FDR below 0.05, an odds ratio above 5, and a productive frequency above 0.1% in at least two of three replicate wells. Cross-reactive clonotypes were defined as significantly expanded in both SARS-CoV-2 spike wells and at least one common cold coronavirus spike condition. Similarity between CDR3 sequences was evaluated in R version 3.6.1 using Levenshtein distances (stringdist) and unrooted phylogenetic trees (ape). The public reads were quality trimmed at Q25 with fastp and then assembled into clones with MiXCR by TCRdb, keeping productive beta chains. Rows are unified per CDR3 protein, each entry keeping the most common DNA and genes. The V and J calls, along with clone size, are taken from TCRdb and not from the paper's own processing. In all, the sample holds 15,000 or so distinct CDR3 sequences, and approximately 50% of those were seen once. Roughly 30% of the sample is in the top ten clones.

The germline V gene (reference sequence) sets CDR1 to DFQATT and CDR2 to SNEGSKA. Trimming removed 5 bases from V and 2 bases from J; the gene matches leave 3 bases unexplained. From the cysteine through the phenylalanine, the CDR3 covers 14 amino acids. Just CDR3 DNA is preserved here, 42 bases in frame from base 1. These data originate in a study of vaccination and CD4 T cells after COVID-19 (dated by TCRdb to about 2022). Looking at the study overall: Convalescent patients had a positive SARS-CoV-2 result on nasal swab PCR, and of these patients, some 10 had mild disease and one had severe disease. The convalescent cohort comprised six males and four females, including two Hispanic individuals, seven Caucasians, two Asians and one multiracial person. Participants got two doses of the Pfizer-BioNTech BNT162b2 vaccine (n=8) or two doses of the Moderna mRNA-1273 vaccine (n=2). Post-COVID blood samples from convalescent patients were collected a median of roughly 100 days after diagnosis, with a range of 35 to 161 days. The time from the second vaccine dose to post-vaccine blood sampling had a median of roughly 79 days and ranged from about 12 to 250 days. The cultures were stimulated with overlapping spike peptide pools from SARS-CoV-2 and from the common cold coronaviruses HCoV-NL63, HCoV-OC43 and HCoV-229E. Control cultures received a CEFX viral epitope pool as the positive control, an HIV-1 Nef peptide pool as the negative control, or no peptide. The spike-specific CD4+ TCR repertoire was compared before and after mRNA vaccination in approximately ten COVID-19 convalescent patients and a handful of infection-naive healthy vaccine recipients.

What the study reported, not specific to this receptor: In convalescent patients, a median roughly 85% of post-vaccine SARS-CoV-2-reactive clones were detected only after vaccination, suggesting vaccine-specific priming. Although the median number of SARS-CoV-2-reactive clonotypes went up from 20 to 25 after infection to about 38 after vaccination, the increase was not significant. Nearly all vaccine-specific clones in convalescent patients (304 of 307) were mono-reactive for SARS-CoV-2 spike rather than cross-reactive with common cold coronaviruses. The number of convalescent patients in the study was relatively small, and the study did not examine early timepoints following natural infection.

The sample consisted of cultured CD4+ T cells from blood, taken after SARS-CoV-2 vaccination. This TCR came from a human donor with COVID-19. The chain employs TRBV20-1 and TRBJ2-2, and TRBD2 matches 9 of the central bases. The CDR3 amino acid sequence is: CSALAGANTGELFF. The DNA reads as follows: TGCAGTGCTTTAGCGGGGGCTAACACCGGGGAGCTGTTTTTT.